A single sample gave rise to the 26 T cell receptor beta chains below, sequenced in a study of blood T cell repertoires in COVID-19. Method: immunoSEQ multiplex PCR; TCRdb's copy keeps in-frame clones and lacks some. This table holds about 350,000 clones, roughly nine tenths found once. The sample comprised peripheral blood. Receptor source: a woman between 55 and 75 years old with COVID-19, enrolled during active disease.

J is TRBJ2-3 and V is TRBV14, with TRBD2 matching 10 bases. CDR1 and CDR2 (germline): SGHDN, FVKESK. The trim removed 4 bases at V and 5 bases at J, leaving 3 bases unmatched. The CDR3 is 14 amino acids. For the CDR3, the DNA is TGTGCCAGCAGCCCATGGACTAGCGGAGATACGCAGTATTTT. Translating gives CASSPWTSGDTQYF.

V usage is TRBV3-1 (or the pseudogene TRBV3-2) and J usage is TRBJ2-1; 7 positions agree with TRBD1. The CDR3 has 14 amino acids. V was pared by 3 bases and J by 4 bases, with 3 bases of the junction left unmatched. The germline gives CDR1 LGHDT, CDR2 YNNKEL (reference sequence). The CDR3 nucleotides are TGTGCCAGCAGCCACCGGGGACAGTACAATGAGCAGTTCTTC. Protein product: CASSHRGQYNEQFF.

This chain uses TRBV5-4 with TRBJ1-1; D is perhaps TRBD1 (6 bases). V lost 3 bases, J lost 0 bases, and 15 bases lay in between. Germline V gene lookup returns CDR1 SGHNT and CDR2 YYREEE (reference sequence). The CDR3 consists of 16 residues. The CDR3, as DNA: TGTGCCAGCAGCTCTAAGGCGGGGGGCATGAACACTGAAGCTTTCTTT. Protein product: CASSSKAGGMNTEAFF.

This clone was recorded a few times. Distinct nucleotide sequences in the sample also encode this CDR3. J is TRBJ1-6 and V is TRBV5-1, with a possible D match to TRBD1 (5 bases). From germline, CDR1 is SGHRS and CDR2 YFSETQ. The CDR3 contains 15 residues. Trimming took off 0 bases at V and 6 bases at J, with 10 bases between the two ends. The chain's CDR3 is CASSLGQGINSPLHF. In DNA, the CDR3 is TGCGCCAGCAGCTTGGGGCAGGGAATTAATTCACCCCTCCACTTT.

The CDR3 spells CASSLQGLDTQYF. CDR3 nucleotide sequence: TGCGCCAGCAGCCTGCAGGGGTTAGATACGCAGTATTTT. The chain links TRBV5-1 to TRBJ2-3; tentative D call: TRBD1 (6 bases). The CDR3 runs 13 residues. The V and J ends lost 4 bases and 5 bases respectively, with 11 bases between them. Germline values: CDR1 SGHRS, CDR2 YFSETQ.

The J gene is TRBJ2-7, the V gene TRBV5-4, with D possibly matching TRBD2 (5 bases). Looked up from germline, CDR1 is SGHNT and CDR2 is YYREEE (reference sequence). The CDR3 spans 14 residues. V was trimmed by 1 base and J by 2 bases, leaving 10 bases between them. CDR3 nucleotides: TGTGCCAGCAGCTTGTATTCGGGAACCTACGAGCAGTACTTC. Its translation is CASSLYSGTYEQYF.

The chain carries TRBV11-3 and TRBJ2-1; D may be TRBD2 (6 bases). V lost 4 bases to trimming and J lost 4 bases, with 14 bases between them. The CDR3 sequence is 15 residues long. Per the germline V gene, CDR1 is SGHNT and CDR2 is YENEEA. DNA for the CDR3: TGTGCCAGCAGCTGCGGGGAGAACAAGTACAATGAGCAGTTCTTC. It translates to CASSCGENKYNEQFF.

The V gene is TRBV2, the J gene TRBJ1-4; tentatively, D is TRBD1 (5 bases). The V end lost 6 bases, the J end lost 3 bases, and 11 bases lay between the germline ends. In germline, CDR1 is SNHLY, CDR2 FYNNEI. This CDR3 has 14 residues. The CDR3 DNA follows: TGTGCCAGCAGGGCAGGGTCAGCTAATGAAAAACTGTTTTTT. Protein sequence: CASRAGSANEKLFF.

The chain has TRBV18 and TRBJ2-5, with D possibly TRBD2 on 5 matching bases. CDR1 is KGHSH and CDR2 is LQKENI in the germline V gene. CDR3 length: 16 residues. V was pared by 1 base and J by 5 bases, with 17 bases between. The CDR3 sequence: CASSPLGSGRGETQYF. The CDR3 coding sequence is TGTGCCAGCTCACCACTGGGGTCTGGACGCGGGGAGACCCAGTACTTC.

V gene TRBV7-9 combines with J gene TRBJ1-3, with D hard to call. The V end lost 0 bases, the J end lost 9 bases, and 12 bases lay between the germline ends. The CDR3 has 14 amino acids. Germline CDR1 and CDR2: SEHNR and FQNEAQ (reference sequence). The CDR3, as DNA: TGTGCCAGCAGCTTAGCGGAGTCCTTAGGCACCATATATTTT. Residues: CASSLAESLGTIYF.

This clone was recorded at least ten times. The CDR3 sequence: CAWSVGQTIGELFF. For the CDR3, the DNA is TGTGCCTGGAGTGTAGGGCAGACTATCGGGGAGCTGTTTTTT. This chain uses TRBV30 with TRBJ2-2; D perhaps matches TRBD2 (5 bases). Germline assignment: CDR1 GTSNPN and CDR2 SVGIG (reference sequence). This CDR3 contains 14 residues. The V end lost 0 bases, the J end lost 7 bases, and 12 bases lay between the germline ends.

The chain combines TRBV5-6 with TRBJ2-7; 15 nucleotides align to TRBD2. The CDR3 is 14 residues long. Trimming cost V 7 bases and J 5 bases; bases outside gene matches: 4. Germline V CDR1 and CDR2: SGHDT, YYEEEE. CDR3 nucleotide sequence: TGTGCCAGCCGGACTAGCGGGGGGGCCCACGAGCAGTACTTC. Translated: CASRTSGGAHEQYF.

Here the CDR3 reads CATGRPQGEQYF. The CDR3 DNA is TGTGCCACCGGACGTCCTCAGGGGGAGCAGTACTTC. The rearrangement joins TRBV6-5 to TRBJ2-7, with a tentative D call TRBD1 (6 bases). V shed 10 bases and J shed 7 bases, with 17 bases lying between them. Germline-derived CDR1 and CDR2 are MNHEY and SVGAGI. This CDR3 has 12 amino acids.

This clone showed up just once. The chain combines TRBV5-1 with TRBJ2-5; the match to TRBD2 covers 8 bases. V trimming: 0 bases; J trimming: 1 base; junction bases outside the gene matches: 8. In germline, CDR1 is SGHRS, CDR2 YFSETQ. The CDR3 covers 17 residues. The CDR3 DNA is TGCGCCAGCAGCTTGGTCGGCTCGAGCGGGGGCCAAGAGACCCAGTACTTC. Its translation is CASSLVGSSGGQETQYF.

The chain joins TRBV19 to TRBJ1-2; the match to TRBD1 covers 10 bases. CDR1 and CDR2 (germline): LNHDA, SQIVND (reference sequence). Germline trimming cut 6 bases from V and 5 bases from J; bases unmatched to any gene: 9. This CDR3 contains 15 residues. Written as DNA, the CDR3 is TGTGCCAGTAGGCCAGGGACAGGGGCCCAATATGGCTACACCTTC. Amino acids: CASRPGTGAQYGYTF.

This rearrangement joins TRBV5-1 to TRBJ1-4; 8 bases are shared with TRBD1. The V segment lost 4 bases and the J segment 7 bases; nucleotides outside the gene matches: 6. This CDR3 spans 14 amino acids. From germline, CDR1 is SGHRS and CDR2 YFSETQ. CDR3: CASSIGQGSEKLFF. As DNA, the CDR3 is TGCGCCAGCAGCATCGGACAGGGAAGTGAAAAACTGTTTTTT.

This clone was found a few times. CDR3 protein: CASSQETVLGTGELFF. The CDR3, as DNA: TGCGCCAGCAGCCAAGAGACAGTCCTGGGCACCGGGGAGCTGTTTTTT. The rearrangement uses TRBV4-1 and TRBJ2-2; D might be TRBD1 (5 bases). CDR1 MGHRA and CDR2 YSYEKL come from the germline V gene. With 0 bases removed from V and 4 bases from J, the gap between germline ends came to 12 bases. The CDR3 is 16 residues long.

V and J are TRBV6-1 and TRBJ1-1; D may be TRBD1 (5 bases). Germline values: CDR1 MNHNS, CDR2 SASEGT. This CDR3 contains 13 residues. The V end was cut by 2 bases, the J end by 4 bases, with 8 bases between. The CDR3 sequence is CASSENRRTEAFF. CDR3 in DNA: TGTGCCAGCAGTGAAAACAGGCGCACTGAAGCTTTCTTT.

V gene TRBV11-2 combines with J gene TRBJ2-1; tentative D call: TRBD1 (6 bases). V lost 3 bases and J lost 10, with 7 bases in between. The germline V gene encodes CDR1 SGHAT and CDR2 FQNNGV. CDR3 length: 11 residues. The CDR3 nucleotides read TGTGCCAGCAGCTTGGGACAAGAGCAGTTCTTC. Protein: CASSLGQEQFF. The complete variable domain, with remaining parts taken from reference TRBV11-2 and TRBJ2-1, reads EAGVAQSPRYKIIEKRQSVAFWCNPISGHATLYWYQQILGQGPKLLIQFQNNGVVDDSQLPKDRFSAERLKGVDSTLKIQPAKLEDSAVYLCASSLGQEQFFGPGTRLTVL.

The gene calls are TRBV25-1 and TRBJ2-3; possible D gene TRBD1, 6 bases. Trimming took off 4 bases at V and 6 bases at J, with 17 bases between the two ends. The CDR3 contains 15 residues. CDR1 is MGHDK and CDR2 is SYGVNS in the germline V gene. The CDR3 coding sequence is TGTGCCAGCAGTGGAGGACAGCTAGGGAGCGATACGCAGTATTTT. It translates to CASSGGQLGSDTQYF.

The sample holds a few counts of this clone. The chain combines TRBV10-1 with TRBJ2-3; 9 bases map to TRBD2. This CDR3 is built from 16 residues. From germline, CDR1 is WNHNN and CDR2 SYGVQD (reference sequence). J was trimmed by 3 bases and V by 6 bases; bases with no gene match: 10. In nucleotides, the CDR3 is TGCGCCAGCAGGGCGATAGCGGGGGCGGGGACAGATACGCAGTATTTT. It is translated as CASRAIAGAGTDTQYF.

This clone was picked up a small number of times. The chain has TRBV10-2 and TRBJ1-6; D may be TRBD1 (6 bases). The CDR3 totals 13 residues. CDR1 and CDR2 (germline): WSHSY, SAAADI. With 5 bases removed from V and 12 bases from J, the gap between germline ends came to 14 bases. CDR3 bases: TGCGCCAGCAGTACGCAGGGGCAGGGACCCCTCCACTTT. Its translation is CASSTQGQGPLHF.

The chain combines TRBV19 with TRBJ2-1; 9 bases match TRBD1. The CDR3 contains 15 residues. With V trimmed by 6 bases and J by 6 bases, 9 bases remained unmatched. Looked up from germline, CDR1 is LNHDA and CDR2 is SQIVND (reference sequence). The CDR3 bases are TGTGCCAGTAGCAGAAGCGGGACAGGGACCAATGAGCAGTTCTTC. Translation gives CASSRSGTGTNEQFF.

J is TRBJ1-4 and V is TRBV27, with TRBD1 matching over 11 bases. Looked up from germline, CDR1 is MNHEY and CDR2 is SMNVEV (reference sequence). The CDR3 runs 20 residues. J was trimmed by 2 bases and V by 2 bases; bases with no gene match: 13. CDR3 nucleotides: TGTGCCAGCAGTTTAGTCGGACAGGGGGCATGGAAAAAGACTAATGAAAAACTGTTTTTT. It yields the protein CASSLVGQGAWKKTNEKLFF.

The chain is built from TRBV6-5 and TRBJ1-3; maybe TRBD1 (5 bases). Trimming removed 2 bases from V and 2 bases from J, with 10 bases in between. This CDR3 contains 15 residues. The germline V gene encodes CDR1 MNHEY and CDR2 SVGAGI. The CDR3 DNA sequence: TGTGCCAGCAGTTACAGGGGCGAGACTGGAAACACCATATATTTT. This gives the protein CASSYRGETGNTIYF.

The chain links TRBV3-1 (or the pseudogene TRBV3-2) to TRBJ2-1, with a tentative D call TRBD2 (7 bases). Trimming removed 0 bases at V and 4 bases at J, with 16 bases between. This CDR3 has 17 amino acids. CDR1 is LGHDT and CDR2 is YNNKEL in the germline V gene (reference sequence). The DNA of the CDR3 is TGTGCCAGCAGCCAAGATTTGGGGGGGGGCTTTTACAATGAGCAGTTCTTC. Translation: CASSQDLGGGFYNEQFF.